The entry below describes one T cell receptor beta chain. The data were taken from a study of memory CD4+ T cells and cytomegalovirus serostatus. The data were produced by immunoSEQ multiplex PCR, yet TCRdb's version contains in-frame clones alone and is incomplete. Among tens of thousands of clones, roughly 80% were seen once, and the ten largest hold 0.9% to 1.1%. The sort gate was single viable CD3+CD4+CD8-CD45RO+ cells for memory CD4+ T cells. This CDR3 comprises 14 residues. CDR1 and CDR2 (germline): MNHEY, SMNVEV (reference sequence). The V gene lost 1 base and the J gene lost 2 bases, with 8 bases spanning the gap.

This TCR derives from an adult in good health and CMV-seronegative. The rearrangement links TRBV27 to TRBJ1-1; D is unclear. The sample taken for sequencing was memory CD4+ T cells from blood. DNA for the CDR3: TGTGCCAGCAGTTTATTACAACCTAACACTGAAGCTTTCTTT. Its protein is CASSLLQPNTEAFF.